Listed below are T cell receptor beta chains from one sample, sequenced in a study of cytomegalovirus exposure and HLA in healthy donors. Method: immunoSEQ multiplex PCR; TCRdb's copy keeps in-frame clones and lacks some. The sample has about 150,000 clones, 65% to 80% seen once. Sample: PBMCs. These receptors originate from a male donor in good health and CMV-seronegative. Both conserved end residues are part of each CDR3. D genes are given only for firm matches. Not all rows give a size; the values are once, few, many and, for expanded clones, a class.

D	V	size	J	CDR3	DNA
TRBD2	TRBV7-9	.	TRBJ2-2	CASSRGRADTGELFF	TGTGCCAGCAGCCGTGGGAGGGCGGACACCGGGGAGCTGTTTTTT
.	TRBV30	.	TRBJ1-5	CAWSPQGSNQPQHF	TGTGCCTGGAGTCCACAGGGTAGCAATCAGCCCCAGCATTTT
.	TRBV4-3	.	TRBJ2-7	CASSQIRTYEQYF	TGCGCCAGCAGCCAAATCAGGACCTACGAGCAGTACTTC
TRBD2	TRBV5-1	medium-sized	TRBJ2-3	CASSASGVSTDTQYF	TGCGCCAGCTCTGCGAGCGGGGTGAGCACAGATACGCAGTATTTT
TRBD1	TRBV2	.	TRBJ1-2	CASTLQTGWVGYTF	TGTGCCAGCACCTTGCAGACAGGGTGGGTTGGCTACACCTTC
.	TRBV5-6	.	TRBJ2-7	CASSLIGGEFYEQYF	TGTGCCAGCAGCCTTATCGGGGGTGAGTTCTACGAGCAGTACTTC
.	TRBV27	.	TRBJ2-7	CASNSYGTVESEQYF	TGTGCCAGCAACAGTTATGGGACTGTCGAAAGCGAGCAGTACTTC
TRBD1	TRBV7-9	few	TRBJ1-5	CASSLGQGNQPQHF	TGTGCCAGCAGCTTAGGACAGGGTAATCAGCCCCAGCATTTT
.	TRBV19	.	TRBJ1-5	CASRTTGTRNQPQHF	TGTGCCAGTAGGACAACCGGGACAAGGAATCAGCCCCAGCATTTT
TRBD2	TRBV28	.	TRBJ2-7	CASIRGGLAAYEQYF	TGTGCCAGCATACGGGGGGGACTAGCGGCCTACGAGCAGTACTTC
.	TRBV7-2	.	TRBJ1-6	CASSSGVRVSPLHF	TGTGCCAGCAGCTCCGGCGTGCGGGTTTCACCCCTCCACTTT
.	TRBV5-4	.	TRBJ2-7	CASSPTGFPTYEQYF	TGTGCCAGCAGCCCTACGGGGTTTCCAACCTACGAGCAGTACTTC
TRBD2	TRBV19	.	TRBJ2-1	CASSIRGTSSFYEQFF	TGTGCCAGTAGTATAAGGGGGACTAGCTCGTTCTATGAGCAGTTCTTC